A single sample gave rise to the 8 T cell receptor beta chains below, sequenced in a study of T-cell memory formation after mild COVID-19. From the 5' RACE reads, TCRdb called clonotypes with MiXCR, one entry per CDR3 protein. The sample yields approximately 210,000 distinct CDR3 sequences, around 17% seen once. The sequenced material came from PBMCs or a T cell subset sorted from them (not recorded which). These receptor sequences come from an adult woman who had mild COVID-19 (a few samples of this study predate the infection). Cell type and time point are not known.

This clonotype was seen a handful of times. The chain couples TRBV5-1 to TRBJ1-2; TRBD1 is a possible D gene (6 bases). Trimming took off 5 bases at V and 3 bases at J, with 8 bases between the two ends. The CDR3 contains 12 residues. The germline V gene has CDR1 SGHRS and CDR2 YFSETQ. The CDR3 protein is CASRGGDYGYTF. In DNA form, the CDR3 reads TGCGCCAGCAGAGGGGGGGACTATGGCTACACCTTC.

V and J are TRBV5-6 and TRBJ1-5; maybe TRBD1 (5 bases). The V end was cut by 1 base, the J end by 3 bases, with 14 bases between. Germline V gene lookup returns CDR1 SGHDT and CDR2 YYEEEE. The CDR3 runs 16 residues. CDR3 nucleotides: TGTGCCAGCAGCTTGTTGGGGGAGTCTAACAATCAGCCCCAGCATTTT. Translating gives CASSLLGESNNQPQHF.

This clonotype was picked up many times. The V call is TRBV7-2, the J call TRBJ2-7, with TRBD1 matching over 8 bases. V shed 5 bases and J 6 bases; nucleotides not matched to a gene: 12. Per germline, CDR1 SGHTA and CDR2 FQGNSA. This CDR3 contains 15 residues. CDR3 nucleotide sequence: TGTGCCAGCAGCACACCACAGGGGGTTGGGGGCGAGCAGTACTTC. Protein product: CASSTPQGVGGEQYF.

This sequence joins TRBV7-9 and TRBJ1-1; no clear D gene. The V gene lost 0 bases and the J gene lost 0 bases, with 20 bases spanning the gap. Germline CDR1 reads SEHNR; CDR2 reads FQNEAQ (reference sequence). This CDR3 is built from 19 residues. This CDR3 is CASSLAGGLFGQMNTEAFF. CDR3 DNA: TGTGCCAGCAGCTTAGCGGGCGGGTTATTTGGCCAAATGAACACTGAAGCTTTCTTT.

This clonotype was counted between two and nine times. The genes are TRBV5-6 and TRBJ2-7; a possible D gene is TRBD2 (7 bases). The CDR3 has 14 amino acids. Germline CDR1 reads SGHDT; CDR2 reads YYEEEE. Between the trimmed V and J ends, which lost 0 bases and 9 bases, there was a span of 16 bases. As DNA, the CDR3 is TGTGCCAGCAGCTTGGAAGGGGGAGGGCTTGGGCAGTACTTC. Amino acid sequence: CASSLEGGGLGQYF.

This chain joins TRBV12-3 or TRBV12-4 and TRBJ2-1; 9 bases are shared with TRBD2. The CDR3 sequence is 14 residues long. With 5 bases clipped from V and 6 bases from J, the junction kept 5 bases outside the gene matches. Here the CDR3 reads CASSRGTSSNEQFF. The DNA for the CDR3 is TGTGCCAGCAGTCGCGGGACTAGCAGCAATGAGCAGTTCTTC.

This clonotype was recorded a few times. The chain employs TRBV5-1 and TRBJ2-5; 7 bases map to TRBD2. Germline values: CDR1 SGHRS, CDR2 YFSETQ. This CDR3 is 16 amino acids long. V shed 0 bases and J 3 bases; nucleotides not matched to a gene: 8. The CDR3 sequence: CASSLVVSGSKETQYF. The CDR3 DNA reads as TGCGCCAGCAGCTTGGTGGTTAGCGGGTCTAAAGAGACCCAGTACTTC.

This clonotype was counted between two and nine times. This chain joins TRBV4-1 and TRBJ2-3; D gene ambiguous. V was pared by 0 bases and J by 1 base, with 5 bases between. The CDR3 sequence is 14 residues long. Germline CDR1 is MGHRA and CDR2 is YSYEKL. The chain's CDR3 is CASSQDFGTDTQYF. The CDR3 DNA reads TGCGCCAGCAGCCAAGATTTTGGCACAGATACGCAGTATTTT.